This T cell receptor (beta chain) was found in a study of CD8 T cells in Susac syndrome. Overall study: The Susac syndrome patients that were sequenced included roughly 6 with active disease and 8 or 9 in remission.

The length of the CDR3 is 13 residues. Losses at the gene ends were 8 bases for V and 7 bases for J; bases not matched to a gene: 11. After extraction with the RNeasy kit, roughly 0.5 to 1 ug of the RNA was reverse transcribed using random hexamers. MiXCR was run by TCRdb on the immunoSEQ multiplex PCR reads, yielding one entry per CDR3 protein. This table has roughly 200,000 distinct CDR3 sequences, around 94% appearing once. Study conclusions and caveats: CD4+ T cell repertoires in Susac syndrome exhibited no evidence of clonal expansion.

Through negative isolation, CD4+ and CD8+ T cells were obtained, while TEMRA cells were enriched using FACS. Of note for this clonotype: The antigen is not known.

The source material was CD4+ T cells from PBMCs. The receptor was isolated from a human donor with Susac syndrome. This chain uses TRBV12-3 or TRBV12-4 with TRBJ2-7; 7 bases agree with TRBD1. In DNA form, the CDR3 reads TGTGCCAGCCAGAGGGGACAGCAAAAAGAGCAGTACTTC. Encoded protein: CASQRGQQKEQYF.